This TCR beta chain originates from a study of blood T cell repertoires in COVID-19 (dated by TCRdb to between 2020 and 2021). Looking at the study overall: Collaborator samples came from the United States, Italy and Spain and covered acute and convalescent phases of COVID-19. The prospective study material was composed of cDNA or gDNA derived from T cells, B-cell-depleted T cells, or PBMCs. The dataset comprised deeply sampled blood TCRbeta repertoires from subjects exposed to, actively infected with, or recovered from COVID-19. The repertoires were released in a freely available public database intended as a resource for research on the immune response to SARS-CoV-2. The samples were drawn from the first 160 participants of the ongoing ImmuneRACE study and from 950 to 1,500 subjects provided by 6 global collaborators. Sample metadata almost always included a de-identified subject ID, COVID-19 status, age in years and sex. Where HLA class I and class II types were available, the types were taken from metadata supplied by the sample provider, not from assay-based typing. The paper's findings and limits, for the study overall: How much clinical and demographic metadata was included differed by source and by participant, and the metadata was provided uncurated.

One collaborating source in Seattle enrolled patients during active infection and followed them longitudinally through the course of disease. The collaborating institutions used their own protocols to collect whole blood in K2EDTA tubes. Collaborator samples were shipped for TCRbeta analysis as frozen whole blood, isolated PBMCs, or DNA extracted from either sample type. The immunoSEQ Assay, a bias-controlled multiplex PCR, was used to amplify TCRbeta CDR3 regions from genomic DNA. The study's own analysis went as follows. Within the assay, amplification of reference gene primers was used to estimate how many nucleated cells each sample contained. Sequence reads were collapsed and filtered to measure the absolute abundance of every unique TCRbeta CDR3 rearrangement. For each sample, productive Simpson clonality was calculated as the square root of Simpson's diversity index across productive rearrangements. TCRdb took this table from immuneACCESS and kept in-frame rearrangements with V and J called. Such tables lack part of the clones; where checked against another copy, unresolved V genes explain under half of the gap, and the rest is unexplained. From that table come the V and J calls and clone size; the DNA was used to work out D and trimming. The sample contains about 350,000 clones, roughly 90% of them found a single time. The ten largest clones capture less than 5% of the sample.

The germline V gene provides CDR1 MNHEY and CDR2 SVGAGI. V sheds 10 bases and J sheds 3 bases, leaving 19 bases between their ends. Counted from cysteine to phenylalanine, this CDR3 has 14 amino acids. The sequence is cut down to CDR3 DNA, 42 bases in frame from base 1. Turning to this clone: The antigen it recognizes is unknown. No quality values exist for individual bases; no much larger clone is one base distant.

The source of this sequence is a woman between 55 and 75 years old with COVID-19, enrolled during active disease. The receptor chain draws on TRBV6-5 and TRBJ2-7; TRBD2 is a weak D gene call, 5 bases matching. Sequenced input: peripheral blood. The CDR3 reads CATLRGINNYEQYF. The nucleotide sequence is given as TGTGCCACCCTCCGAGGGATCAACAACTACGAGCAGTACTTC.